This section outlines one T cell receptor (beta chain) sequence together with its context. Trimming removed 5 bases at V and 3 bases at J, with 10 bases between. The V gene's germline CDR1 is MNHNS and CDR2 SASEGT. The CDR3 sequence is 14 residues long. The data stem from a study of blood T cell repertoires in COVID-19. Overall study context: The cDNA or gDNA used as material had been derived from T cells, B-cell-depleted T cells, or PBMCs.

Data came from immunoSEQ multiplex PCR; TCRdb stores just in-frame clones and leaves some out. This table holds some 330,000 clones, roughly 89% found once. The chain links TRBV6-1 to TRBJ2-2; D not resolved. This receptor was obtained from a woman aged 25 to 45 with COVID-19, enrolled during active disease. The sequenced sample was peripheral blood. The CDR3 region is CASSYSSYTGELFF. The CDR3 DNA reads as TGTGCCAGCAGTTATTCTTCCTACACCGGGGAGCTGTTTTTT.